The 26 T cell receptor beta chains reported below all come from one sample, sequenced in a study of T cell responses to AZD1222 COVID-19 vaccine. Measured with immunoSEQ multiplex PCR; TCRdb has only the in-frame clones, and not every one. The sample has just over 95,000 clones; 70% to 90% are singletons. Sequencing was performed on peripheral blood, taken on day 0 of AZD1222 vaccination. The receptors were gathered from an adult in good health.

The CDR3 coding sequence is TGTGCCAGCAGCCCGGGACAGTTCTATGAAAAACTGTTTTTT. Translated: CASSPGQFYEKLFF. The chain has TRBV7-2 and TRBJ1-4; TRBD1 agrees at 7 bases. V shed 5 bases and J 6 bases; nucleotides not matched to a gene: 6. Germline V gene data show CDR1 as SGHTA and CDR2 as FQGNSA. The CDR3 covers 14 residues. The variable domain in full, completed from reference TRBV7-2 and TRBJ1-4, reads GAGVSQSPSNKVTEKGKDVELRCDPISGHTALYWYRQSLGQGLEFLIYFQGNSAPDKSGLPSDRFSAERTGGSVSTLTIQRTQQEDSAVYLCASSPGQFYEKLFFGSGTQLSVL.

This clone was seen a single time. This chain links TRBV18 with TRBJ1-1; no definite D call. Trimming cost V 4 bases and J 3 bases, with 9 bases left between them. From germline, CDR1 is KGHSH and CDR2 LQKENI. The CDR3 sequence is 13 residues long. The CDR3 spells CASSQASDTEAFF. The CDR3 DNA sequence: TGTGCCAGCTCACAAGCTTCAGACACTGAAGCTTTCTTT.

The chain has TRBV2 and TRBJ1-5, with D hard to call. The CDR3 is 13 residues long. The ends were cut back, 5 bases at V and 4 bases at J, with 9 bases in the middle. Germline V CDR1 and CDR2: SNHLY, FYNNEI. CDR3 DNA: TGTGCCAGCAGTCTAAGGGAGAATCAGCCCCAGCATTTT. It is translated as CASSLRENQPQHF.

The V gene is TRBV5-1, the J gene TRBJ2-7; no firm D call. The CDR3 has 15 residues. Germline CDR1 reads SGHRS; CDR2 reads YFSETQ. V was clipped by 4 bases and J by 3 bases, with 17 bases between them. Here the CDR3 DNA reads TGCGCCAGCAGCAAGGAGACTTTAGAAGTCTACGAGCAGTACTTC. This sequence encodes CASSKETLEVYEQYF.

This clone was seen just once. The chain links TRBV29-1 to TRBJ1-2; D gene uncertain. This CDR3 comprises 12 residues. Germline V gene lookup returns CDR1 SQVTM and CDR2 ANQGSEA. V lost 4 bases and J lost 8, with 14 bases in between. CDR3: CSVGGEGVGYTF. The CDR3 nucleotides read TGCAGCGTTGGTGGGGAGGGAGTGGGCTACACCTTC.

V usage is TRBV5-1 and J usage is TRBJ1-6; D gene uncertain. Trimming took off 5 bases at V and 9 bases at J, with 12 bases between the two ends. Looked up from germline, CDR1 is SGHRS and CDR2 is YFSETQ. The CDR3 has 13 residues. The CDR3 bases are TGCGCCAGCAGGGAGGATTGGAGTTCACCCCTCCACTTT. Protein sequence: CASREDWSSPLHF.

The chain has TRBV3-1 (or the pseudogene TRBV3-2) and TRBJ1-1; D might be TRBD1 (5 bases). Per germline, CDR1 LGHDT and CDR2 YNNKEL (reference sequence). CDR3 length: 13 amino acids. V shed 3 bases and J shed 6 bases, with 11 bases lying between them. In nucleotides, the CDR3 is TGTGCCAGCAGCCACCCAGGGATCCCTGAAGCTTTCTTT. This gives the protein CASSHPGIPEAFF.

The CDR3 nucleotides are TGTGCCAGTAGAGAACAGGGCGGGCACACTGAAGCTTTCTTT. This translates into CASREQGGHTEAFF. The J gene is TRBJ1-1, the V gene TRBV19; TRBD1 might be the D (6 bases). Germline loops: CDR1 LNHDA, CDR2 SQIVND (reference sequence). The CDR3 consists of 14 residues. The V end was cut by 6 bases, the J end by 3 bases, with 14 bases between.

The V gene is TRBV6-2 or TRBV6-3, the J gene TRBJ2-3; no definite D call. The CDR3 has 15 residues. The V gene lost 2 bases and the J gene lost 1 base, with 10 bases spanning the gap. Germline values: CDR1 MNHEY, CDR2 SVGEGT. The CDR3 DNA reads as TGTGCCAGCAGTTACCGCGGACCAGGCACAGATACGCAGTATTTT. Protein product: CASSYRGPGTDTQYF.

CDR3 sequence (DNA): TGTGCCAGCTCACCCCTAGCGGCGGAGTGGGAGACCCAGTACTTC. Encoded protein: CASSPLAAEWETQYF. The chain joins TRBV18 to TRBJ2-5, with TRBD2 matching 7 bases. J gave up 5 bases and V 3 bases, and 9 bases lay outside the gene matches. This CDR3 comprises 15 residues. CDR1 KGHSH and CDR2 LQKENI come from the germline V gene.

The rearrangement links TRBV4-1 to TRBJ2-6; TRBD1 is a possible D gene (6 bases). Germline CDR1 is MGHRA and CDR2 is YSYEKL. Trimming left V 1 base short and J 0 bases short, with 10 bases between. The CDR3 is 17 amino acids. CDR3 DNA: TGCGCCAGCAGCCAAGTCGGACAGACCTCTGGGGCCAACGTCCTGACTTTC. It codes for CASSQVGQTSGANVLTF.

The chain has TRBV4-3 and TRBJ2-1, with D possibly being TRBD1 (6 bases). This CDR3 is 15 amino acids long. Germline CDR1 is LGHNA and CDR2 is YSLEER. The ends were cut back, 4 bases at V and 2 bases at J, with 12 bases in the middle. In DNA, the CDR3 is TGCGCCAGCAGCCCCGACAGGATGGCCTACAATGAGCAGTTCTTC. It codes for CASSPDRMAYNEQFF.

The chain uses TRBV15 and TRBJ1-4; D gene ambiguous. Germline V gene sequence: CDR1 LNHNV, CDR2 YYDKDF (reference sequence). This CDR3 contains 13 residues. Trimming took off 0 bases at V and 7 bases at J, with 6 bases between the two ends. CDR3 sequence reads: CATSRDPGEKLFF. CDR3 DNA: TGTGCCACCAGCAGAGATCCGGGTGAAAAACTGTTTTTT.

The CDR3 spells CASSITGTYEQYF. The CDR3 DNA reads TGTGCCAGCAGTATCACCGGTACCTACGAGCAGTACTTC. The rearrangement links TRBV6-5 to TRBJ2-7; D call uncertain. Germline V gene data show CDR1 as MNHEY and CDR2 as SVGAGI. V gave up 5 bases and J gave up 2 bases, with 10 bases separating them. CDR3 length: 13 residues.

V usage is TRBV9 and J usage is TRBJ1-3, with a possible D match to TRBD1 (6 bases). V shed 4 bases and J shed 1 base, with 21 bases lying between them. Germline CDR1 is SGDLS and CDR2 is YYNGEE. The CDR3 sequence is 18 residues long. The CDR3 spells CASSPSGGGGYSGNTIYF. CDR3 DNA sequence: TGTGCCAGCAGCCCCTCCGGCGGGGGGGGCTATTCTGGAAACACCATATATTTT.

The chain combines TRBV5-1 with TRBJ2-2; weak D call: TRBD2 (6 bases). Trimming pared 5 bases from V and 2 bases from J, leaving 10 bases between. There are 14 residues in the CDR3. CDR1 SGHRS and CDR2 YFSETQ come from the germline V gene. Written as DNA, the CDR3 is TGCGCCAGCAGGAGGGACTCTAACACCGGGGAGCTGTTTTTT. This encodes CASRRDSNTGELFF.

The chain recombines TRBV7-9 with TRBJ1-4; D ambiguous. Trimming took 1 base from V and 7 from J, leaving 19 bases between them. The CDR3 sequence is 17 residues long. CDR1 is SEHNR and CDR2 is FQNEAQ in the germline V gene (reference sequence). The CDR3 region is CASSLGVAAQTGEKLFF. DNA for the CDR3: TGTGCCAGCAGCTTAGGGGTGGCAGCCCAGACGGGTGAAAAACTGTTTTTT. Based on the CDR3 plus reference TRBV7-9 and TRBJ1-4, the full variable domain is DTGVSQNPRHKITKRGQNVTFRCDPISEHNRLYWYRQTLGQGPEFLTYFQNEAQLEKSRLLSDRFSAERPKGSFSTLEIQRTEQGDSAMYLCASSLGVAAQTGEKLFFGSGTQLSVL.

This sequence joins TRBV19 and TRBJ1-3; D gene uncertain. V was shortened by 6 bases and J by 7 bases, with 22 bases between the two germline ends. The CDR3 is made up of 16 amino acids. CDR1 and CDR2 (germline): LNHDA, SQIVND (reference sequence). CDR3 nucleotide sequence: TGTGCCAGTAGCCTTACCCCGACGGATGATACTAACACCATATATTTT. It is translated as CASSLTPTDDTNTIYF. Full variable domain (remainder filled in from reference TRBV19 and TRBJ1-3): DGGITQSPKYLFRKEGQNVTLSCEQNLNHDAMYWYRQDPGQGLRLIYYSQIVNDFQKGDIAEGYSVSREKKESFPLTVTSAQKNPTAFYLCASSLTPTDDTNTIYFGEGSWLTVV.

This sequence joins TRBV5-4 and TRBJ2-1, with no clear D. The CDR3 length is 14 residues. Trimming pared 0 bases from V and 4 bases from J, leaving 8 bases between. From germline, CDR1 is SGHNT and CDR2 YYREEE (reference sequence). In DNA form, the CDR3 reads TGTGCCAGCAGCTTGGGGACCTTATACAATGAGCAGTTCTTC. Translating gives CASSLGTLYNEQFF.

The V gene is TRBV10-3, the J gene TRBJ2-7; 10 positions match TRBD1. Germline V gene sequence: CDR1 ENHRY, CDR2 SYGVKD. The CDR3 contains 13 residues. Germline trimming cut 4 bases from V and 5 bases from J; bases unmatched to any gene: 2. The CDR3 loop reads CAISGGTGDEQYF. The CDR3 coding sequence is TGTGCCATCAGTGGAGGGACAGGGGACGAGCAGTACTTC.

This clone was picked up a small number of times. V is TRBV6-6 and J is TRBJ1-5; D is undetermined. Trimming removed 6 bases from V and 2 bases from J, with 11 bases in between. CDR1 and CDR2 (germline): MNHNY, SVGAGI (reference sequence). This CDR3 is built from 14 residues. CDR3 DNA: TGTGCCAGCAGGGGCCCTGGAGGCAATCAGCCCCAGCATTTT. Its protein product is CASRGPGGNQPQHF.

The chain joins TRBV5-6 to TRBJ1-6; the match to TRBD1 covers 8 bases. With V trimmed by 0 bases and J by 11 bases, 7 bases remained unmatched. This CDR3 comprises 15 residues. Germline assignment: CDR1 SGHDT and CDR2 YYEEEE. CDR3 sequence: CASSLEPGQAAPLHF. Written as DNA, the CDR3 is TGTGCCAGCAGCTTGGAACCGGGACAGGCAGCACCCCTCCACTTT.

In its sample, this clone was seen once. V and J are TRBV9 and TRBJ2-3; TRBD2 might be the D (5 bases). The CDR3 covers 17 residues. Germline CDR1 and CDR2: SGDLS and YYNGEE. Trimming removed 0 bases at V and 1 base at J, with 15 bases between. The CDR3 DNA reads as TGTGCCAGCAGCGTAGGGGTCCTCGCGGGTGGCACAGATACGCAGTATTTT. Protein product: CASSVGVLAGGTDTQYF.

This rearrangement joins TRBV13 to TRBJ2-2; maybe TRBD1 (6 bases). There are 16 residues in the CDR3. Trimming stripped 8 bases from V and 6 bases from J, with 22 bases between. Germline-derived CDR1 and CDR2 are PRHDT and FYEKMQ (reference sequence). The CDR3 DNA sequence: TGTGCCAGCGGACAGTTTCAGTATACACTTCCCGGGGAGCTGTTTTTT. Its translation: CASGQFQYTLPGELFF.

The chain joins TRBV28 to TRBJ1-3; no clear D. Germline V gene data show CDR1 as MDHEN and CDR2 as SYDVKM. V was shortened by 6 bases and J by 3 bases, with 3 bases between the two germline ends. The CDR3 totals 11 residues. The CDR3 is CASSIGNTIYF. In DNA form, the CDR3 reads TGTGCCAGCAGCATTGGAAACACCATATATTTT.

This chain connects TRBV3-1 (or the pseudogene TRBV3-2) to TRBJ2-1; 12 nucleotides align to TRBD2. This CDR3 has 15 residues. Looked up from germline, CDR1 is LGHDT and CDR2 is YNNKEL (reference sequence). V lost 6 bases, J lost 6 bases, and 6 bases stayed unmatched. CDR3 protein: CASSLLAGGTNEQFF. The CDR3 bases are TGTGCCAGCAGTCTTCTAGCGGGGGGGACCAATGAGCAGTTCTTC.